Below are 28 T cell receptor beta chains sequenced from a single sample in a study of blood T cell repertoires in COVID-19. Here immunoSEQ multiplex PCR was the method, and the copy in TCRdb shows in-frame clones only, minus some. The sample lists 200,000 to 250,000 clones; 70% to 90% were seen once. The sample comprised PBMCs or T cells enriched from blood (not recorded which). Receptors originate from a man aged 35 to 55 who had recovered from COVID-19.

This chain connects TRBV19 to TRBJ1-1; the match to TRBD1 covers 7 bases. The CDR3 sequence is 14 residues long. Looked up from germline, CDR1 is LNHDA and CDR2 is SQIVND (reference sequence). The trim removed 5 bases at V and 5 bases at J, leaving 8 bases unmatched. CDR3 nucleotides: TGTGCCAGTAGTGCCCTACAGGGGAGGACTGAAGCTTTCTTT. Its protein is CASSALQGRTEAFF.

This chain joins TRBV2 and TRBJ1-2; D gene ambiguous. The CDR3 is 13 amino acids. Per germline, CDR1 SNHLY and CDR2 FYNNEI. V lost 7 bases to trimming and J lost 8 bases, with 17 bases between them. In DNA, the CDR3 is TGTGCCAGCACTGACGGTCCCTACCTGGGCTACACCTTC. The encoded protein is CASTDGPYLGYTF.

The V gene is TRBV28, the J gene TRBJ2-7; D is unclear. The CDR3 has 14 amino acids. Germline V lookup: CDR1 MDHEN, CDR2 SYDVKM. V gave up 3 bases and J gave up 0 bases, with 9 bases separating them. The CDR3 nucleotides read TGTGCCAGCAGTTTGGTTGGCAGCTCCTACGAGCAGTACTTC. This translates into CASSLVGSSYEQYF.

The chain employs TRBV7-8 and TRBJ1-1; TRBD1 matches 9 bases. The CDR3 is made up of 17 amino acids. Trimming removed 1 base from V and 0 bases from J; junction bases left unmatched: 6. Germline CDR1 is SGHVS and CDR2 is FQNEAQ. The DNA for the CDR3 is TGTGCCAGCAGCTTAGGGACAGGGGTAAAAATGAACACTGAAGCTTTCTTT. It specifies CASSLGTGVKMNTEAFF.

The chain joins TRBV21-1 to TRBJ2-1; TRBD1 is the table's D call, not checked against the DNA. TRBV21-1 is a pseudogene locus. The CDR3 is 17 amino acids. The CDR3 DNA follows: TGTGCCAGCAGCAGCGGATCTGTTCCGGGACAGGAGAGCCCTCAGTTCTTC. Protein product: CASSSGSVPGQESPQFF.

The chain has TRBV7-2 and TRBJ1-1, with D tentatively TRBD1 (5 bases). Trimming stripped 5 bases from V and 7 bases from J, with 14 bases between. Germline CDR1 SGHTA, CDR2 FQGNSA. This CDR3 has 13 amino acids. The CDR3 DNA reads TGTGCCAGCAGCCGAAGGGGAAAGAATGAAGCTTTCTTT. Translated: CASSRRGKNEAFF. The complete variable domain, with remaining parts taken from reference TRBV7-2 and TRBJ1-1, reads GAGVSQSPSNKVTEKGKDVELRCDPISGHTALYWYRQSLGQGLEFLIYFQGNSAPDKSGLPSDRFSAERTGGSVSTLTIQRTQQEDSAVYLCASSRRGKNEAFFGQGTRLTVV.

The genes are TRBV6-2 or TRBV6-3 and TRBJ2-2, with 10 bases identical to TRBD1. V gave up 5 bases and J gave up 6 bases; unmatched junction bases: 9. The CDR3 is 16 residues long. Germline CDR1 MNHEY, CDR2 SVGEGT. The CDR3 DNA reads TGTGCCAGCAGTAAAGGGACAGGGGCCATCCCCGGGGAGCTGTTTTTT. This sequence encodes CASSKGTGAIPGELFF.

V and J are TRBV7-6 and TRBJ1-5; D not resolved. Germline loops: CDR1 SGHVS, CDR2 FNYEAQ. V was pared by 3 bases and J by 0 bases, with 3 bases between. The CDR3 runs to 13 residues. CDR3 DNA: TGTGCCAGCAGCTTGAGTAGCAATCAGCCCCAGCATTTT. This gives the protein CASSLSSNQPQHF.

This rearrangement joins TRBV11-1 to TRBJ1-1, with a weak D call TRBD1 (5 bases). From germline, CDR1 is SGHAT and CDR2 FQDESV (reference sequence). Trimming took 5 bases from V and 6 from J, leaving 13 bases between them. This CDR3 has 13 amino acids. This CDR3 reads CASSPIVGAEAFF. As DNA, the CDR3 is TGTGCCAGCAGCCCCATCGTAGGGGCTGAAGCTTTCTTT. The variable domain in full, completed from reference TRBV11-1 and TRBJ1-1, reads EAEVAQSPRYKITEKSQAVAFWCDPISGHATLYWYRQILGQGPELLVQFQDESVVDDSQLPKDRFSAERLKGVDSTLKIQPAELGDSAMYLCASSPIVGAEAFFGQGTRLTVV.

The chain is built from TRBV30 and TRBJ1-2; tentative D call: TRBD1 (6 bases). The length of the CDR3 is 13 residues. V was pared by 5 bases and J by 6 bases, with 16 bases between. Germline CDR1 reads GTSNPN; CDR2 reads SVGIG (reference sequence). CDR3 amino acids: CAWRRRGGDGYTF. The CDR3 DNA follows: TGTGCCTGGCGGCGCAGGGGCGGCGATGGCTACACCTTC.

This clone was recorded once. This chain uses TRBV27 with TRBJ1-4, with D tentatively TRBD1 (5 bases). The germline CDR1 and CDR2 sequences are MNHEY and SMNVEV (reference sequence). The germline V and J ends were trimmed by 5 bases and 7 bases, with 14 bases remaining between them. The length of the CDR3 is 14 residues. CDR3: CASSRRAQGEKLFF. The CDR3 nucleotides are TGTGCCAGCAGTCGCCGTGCCCAGGGTGAAAAACTGTTTTTT.

Concerning this clone itself: Other DNA sequences in this specimen translate into the identical CDR3. The CDR3 loop reads CASSPGRETQYF. For the CDR3, the DNA is TGTGCCAGCTCACCAGGGAGAGAGACCCAGTACTTC. J is TRBJ2-5 and V is TRBV18; a weak D match, TRBD2 (5 bases). The CDR3 loop spans 12 amino acids. Trimming took off 2 bases at V and 4 bases at J, with 5 bases between the two ends. Germline loops: CDR1 KGHSH, CDR2 LQKENI.

This sequence joins TRBV12-5 and TRBJ2-1; D might be TRBD2 (6 bases). V was cut by 2 bases and J by 10 bases, with 15 bases left in between. This CDR3 has 14 residues. Germline CDR1 reads LGHNT; CDR2 reads FRNRAP. The CDR3 sequence: CASGLPPDYQEQFF. CDR3 DNA sequence: TGTGCTAGTGGTTTGCCCCCGGACTACCAGGAGCAGTTCTTC.

V and J are TRBV2 and TRBJ1-6; 11 nucleotides agree with TRBD1. Germline lookup yields CDR1 SNHLY and CDR2 FYNNEI. The CDR3 is 15 amino acids. J was trimmed by 8 bases and V by 5 bases; bases with no gene match: 5. The CDR3 region is CASSRRDRGYSPLHF. The CDR3 nucleotides are TGTGCCAGCAGTCGCCGGGACAGGGGGTATTCACCCCTCCACTTT.

This clone has just one count. The J gene is TRBJ1-5, the V gene TRBV5-1; 8 bases map to TRBD1. Germline V lookup: CDR1 SGHRS, CDR2 YFSETQ. The CDR3 sequence is 15 residues long. The J segment lost 4 bases and the V segment lost 4 bases, leaving 7 bases of the junction unmatched. The CDR3 DNA sequence: TGCGCCAGCAGCCCAGACAGGGGAACTAATCAGCCCCAGCATTTT. Protein product: CASSPDRGTNQPQHF. Combining the CDR3 with reference TRBV5-1 and TRBJ1-5 gives the whole variable domain KAGVTQTPRYLIKTRGQQVTLSCSPISGHRSVSWYQQTPGQGLQFLFEYFSETQRNKGNFPGRFSGRQFSNSRSEMNVSTLELGDSALYLCASSPDRGTNQPQHFGDGTRLSIL.

The chain employs TRBV11-2 and TRBJ2-2, with TRBD2 matching over 7 bases. The CDR3 is made up of 15 amino acids. Germline V gene lookup returns CDR1 SGHAT and CDR2 FQNNGV. V was pared by 1 base and J by 8 bases, with 7 bases of the junction left unmatched. The CDR3 reads CASSLVRGRTGELFF. CDR3 bases: TGTGCCAGCAGCTTAGTGCGGGGGAGGACTGGGGAGCTGTTTTTT. Together with reference TRBV11-2 and TRBJ2-2, the CDR3 gives the full variable domain: EAGVAQSPRYKIIEKRQSVAFWCNPISGHATLYWYQQILGQGPKLLIQFQNNGVVDDSQLPKDRFSAERLKGVDSTLKIQPAKLEDSAVYLCASSLVRGRTGELFFGEGSRLTVL.

This clone was seen a single time. The chain is built from TRBV11-1 and TRBJ1-3; 7 bases are a match to TRBD1. J was trimmed by 0 bases and V by 3 bases; bases with no gene match: 5. Germline V CDR1 and CDR2: SGHAT, FQDESV (reference sequence). The CDR3 sequence is 16 residues long. CDR3 residues: CASSLETGSSGNTIYF. As DNA, the CDR3 is TGTGCCAGCAGCTTGGAGACAGGGTCCTCTGGAAACACCATATATTTT.

The chain combines TRBV23-1 with TRBJ2-5, with 11 bases fitting TRBD2. TRBV23-1 qualifies as an ORF whose function is uncertain. The CDR3 is 19 amino acids. J gave up 1 base and V 3 bases, and 13 bases lay outside the gene matches. This CDR3 is CASSHPGLADPTIQETQYF. For the CDR3, the DNA is TGCGCCAGCAGTCATCCGGGACTAGCGGATCCAACAATCCAAGAGACCCAGTACTTC.

The CDR3 here is CASSREETQYF. CDR3 nucleotide sequence: TGTGCCAGCAGCCGGGAAGAGACCCAGTACTTC. The V call is TRBV11-2, the J call TRBJ2-5, with D uncertain. The CDR3 is made up of 11 amino acids. Germline lookup yields CDR1 SGHAT and CDR2 FQNNGV. V dropped 5 bases and J dropped 3 bases, with 4 bases sitting between them.

J is TRBJ2-4 and V is TRBV4-2, with 9 nucleotides matching TRBD1. The J segment lost 9 bases and the V segment lost 2 bases, leaving 5 bases of the junction unmatched. The CDR3 is 14 amino acids. From germline, CDR1 is LGHNA and CDR2 YNFKEQ. This CDR3 reads CASSQQTTGGIQYF. The CDR3 coding sequence is TGTGCCAGCAGCCAACAAACGACAGGGGGCATTCAGTACTTC.

V is TRBV4-2 and J is TRBJ1-1; D is ambiguous. CDR1 is LGHNA, CDR2 YNFKEQ, per germline. Trimming cost V 3 bases and J 1 base, with 9 bases left between them. CDR3 length equals 14 residues. CDR3 loop: CASSQGVPNTEAFF. DNA for the CDR3: TGTGCCAGCAGCCAGGGAGTTCCGAACACTGAAGCTTTCTTT.

There are a few counts of this clone. V is TRBV5-4 and J is TRBJ2-3; 9 bases are shared with TRBD2. This CDR3 has 15 residues. The germline CDR1 and CDR2 sequences are SGHNT and YYREEE (reference sequence). The V segment lost 4 bases and the J segment 5 bases; nucleotides outside the gene matches: 8. This CDR3 reads CASSRSGSGEDTQYF. In DNA, the CDR3 is TGTGCCAGCAGCCGTAGCGGGAGCGGGGAAGATACGCAGTATTTT. Variable domain in full (rest from reference TRBV5-4 and TRBJ2-3): ETGVTQSPTHLIKTRGQQVTLRCSSQSGHNTVSWYQQALGQGPQFIFQYYREEENGRGNFPPRFSGLQFPNYSSELNVNALELDDSALYLCASSRSGSGEDTQYFGPGTRLTVL.

This chain joins TRBV2 and TRBJ1-3; TRBD1 agrees at 9 bases. Germline-derived CDR1 and CDR2 are SNHLY and FYNNEI. The CDR3 consists of 15 residues. V gave up 5 bases and J gave up 11 bases; unmatched junction bases: 13. CDR3 nucleotides: TGTGCCAGCAGTCGATCGTCGGGACAGGGTTTCGCCATATATTTT. Translation: CASSRSSGQGFAIYF.

The chain couples TRBV12-3 or TRBV12-4 to TRBJ1-2; TRBD1 aligns across 7 bases. The CDR3 has 13 amino acids. V was pared by 5 bases and J by 5 bases, with 5 bases of the junction left unmatched. The CDR3 DNA reads as TGTGCCAGCAGTCCCCGACAGGGTTATGGCTACACCTTC. It is translated as CASSPRQGYGYTF.

This clone turned up a few times. The V gene is TRBV27, the J gene TRBJ2-7, with D possibly matching TRBD2 (5 bases). The CDR3 runs to 13 residues. Germline CDR1 is MNHEY and CDR2 is SMNVEV (reference sequence). Trimming pared 0 bases from V and 5 bases from J, leaving 8 bases between. The CDR3, as DNA: TGTGCCAGCAGTTTATCGTGGAGGAACGAGCAGTACTTC. Its translation: CASSLSWRNEQYF.

The chain uses TRBV7-6 and TRBJ2-7, with D unclear. CDR1 is SGHVS and CDR2 is FNYEAQ in the germline V gene. The CDR3 is 13 amino acids. Deletions cut 5 bases from V and 3 bases from J, with 11 bases between. Here the CDR3 DNA reads TGTGCCAGCAGCCAGTCCCCAGGCTACGAGCAGTACTTC. This codes for CASSQSPGYEQYF.

This chain connects TRBV7-3 to TRBJ1-1, with D possibly matching TRBD1 (5 bases). In germline, CDR1 is SGHTA, CDR2 FQGTGA. The length of the CDR3 is 14 residues. Trimming pared 1 base from V and 10 bases from J, leaving 16 bases between. CDR3 in DNA: TGTGCCAGCAGCTTAAATTCCGGGGGACGGGGAGCTTTCTTT. Translated, it gives CASSLNSGGRGAFF.

The chain combines TRBV7-6 with TRBJ2-2, with TRBD2 matching 11 bases. Germline trimming cut 6 bases from V and 6 bases from J; bases unmatched to any gene: 3. The CDR3 has 14 residues. CDR1 SGHVS and CDR2 FNYEAQ come from the germline V gene. The CDR3 bases are TGTGCCAGCAGTTCACTAGCGGGGGCCGGGGAGCTGTTTTTT. Amino acid sequence: CASSSLAGAGELFF.